The 21 T cell receptor beta chains below were found in one sample sequenced in a study of T cells in Graves' hyperthyroidism and ophthalmopathy. Amplified TCR beta CDR3 regions came from RNA transcripts. First-round RT-PCR of the TCR CDR3 relied on the HTBI primer set. MiXCR, run by TCRdb on the multiplex PCR reads, gives a single entry per CDR3 protein. This repertoire shows roughly 630,000 distinct CDR3 sequences, less than 20% found once; its top ten account for around 7.8%. Sequencing was performed on blood. The receptors derive from a woman aged 25-40 years with Graves' hyperthyroidism.

In this sample, this clonotype turned up a few times. This sequence joins TRBV30 and TRBJ1-2; D ambiguous. The ends were cut back, 0 bases at V and 7 bases at J, with 9 bases in the middle. This CDR3 has 12 amino acids. The germline gives CDR1 GTSNPN, CDR2 SVGIG (reference sequence). This CDR3 reads CAWSVVRVGYTF. CDR3 DNA sequence: TGTGCCTGGAGTGTAGTACGGGTTGGCTACACCTTC.

The sample holds many counts of this clonotype. The V and J genes are TRBV3-1 and TRBJ2-5; D is unclear. Germline V gives CDR1 LGHDT, CDR2 YNNKEL (reference sequence). V lost 0 bases and J 0 bases, leaving 2 bases between the germline ends. The CDR3 consists of 13 residues. The CDR3 DNA follows: TGTGCCAGCAGCCAAGACTACCAAGAGACCCAGTACTTC. It is translated as CASSQDYQETQYF.

This clonotype has just a few counts. The rearrangement links TRBV5-4 to TRBJ2-2; 9 positions match TRBD2. Trimming at V came to 4 bases and at J to 3 bases, leaving 16 bases not matched to a gene. CDR1 is SGHNT, CDR2 YYREEE, per germline (reference sequence). The length of the CDR3 is 19 residues. In nucleotides, the CDR3 is TGTGCCAGCAGCCCCCGGTTAGTAGCGGGAGTTCTTTACACCGGGGAGCTGTTTTTT. Protein product: CASSPRLVAGVLYTGELFF.

Many counts were recorded for this clonotype. The chain is built from TRBV6-2 or TRBV6-3 and TRBJ2-3, with D hard to call. Germline V CDR1 and CDR2: MNHEY, SVGEGT. This CDR3 has 13 residues. V dropped 6 bases and J dropped 2 bases, with 9 bases sitting between them. CDR3 nucleotide sequence: TGTGCCAGCAGGGATACCCCCACAGATACGCAGTATTTT. Its translation: CASRDTPTDTQYF.

This clonotype was found many times. The chain has TRBV27 and TRBJ1-5, with 7 nucleotides matching TRBD1. J gave up 2 bases and V 6 bases, and 13 bases lay outside the gene matches. Looked up from germline, CDR1 is MNHEY and CDR2 is SMNVEV (reference sequence). The length of the CDR3 is 17 residues. The CDR3 is CASSAGRLGTGNQPQHF. The CDR3 nucleotides read TGTGCCAGCAGCGCCGGTAGACTCGGGACAGGCAATCAGCCCCAGCATTTT.

This clonotype was picked up many times. The chain couples TRBV20-1 to TRBJ2-7, with TRBD1 matching 7 bases. This CDR3 region has 13 residues. With 6 bases clipped from V and 0 bases from J, the junction kept 5 bases outside the gene matches. Germline lookup yields CDR1 DFQATT and CDR2 SNEGSKA (reference sequence). CDR3 in amino acids: CSATTGVSYEQYF. In DNA form, the CDR3 reads TGCAGTGCAACCACAGGGGTCTCCTACGAGCAGTACTTC.

This clonotype was observed at least ten times. This chain connects TRBV7-3 to TRBJ2-3; D gene unclear. Trimming removed 2 bases from V and 4 bases from J, with 7 bases in between. Germline V gene sequence: CDR1 SGHTA, CDR2 FQGTGA. The CDR3 has 13 amino acids. The CDR3 DNA is TGTGCCAGCAGCTTACCCAATGCAGATACGCAGTATTTT. It encodes CASSLPNADTQYF.

This clonotype was recorded at least ten times. The chain links TRBV7-8 to TRBJ2-7, with 10 bases matching TRBD2. Trimming took 1 base from V and 4 from J; bases not matched to a gene: 4. The CDR3 has 15 residues. Germline loops: CDR1 SGHVS, CDR2 FQNEAQ. CDR3 sequence reads: CASSLDGLAVYEQYF. CDR3 DNA: TGTGCCAGCAGCTTAGACGGACTAGCGGTATACGAGCAGTACTTC.

There are a few counts of this clonotype. The V and J genes are TRBV29-1 and TRBJ2-7; D ambiguous. Trimming took off 0 bases at V and 3 bases at J, with 6 bases between the two ends. CDR3 size: 12 residues. Germline V gene data show CDR1 as SQVTM and CDR2 as ANQGSEA. CDR3 nucleotides: TGCAGCGTTGAAGAGGCCAACTACGAGCAGTACTTC. Its translation: CSVEEANYEQYF.

This clonotype has at least ten counts. The chain joins TRBV2 to TRBJ2-2, with 7 bases matching TRBD1. The V and J ends lost 8 bases and 6 bases, in that order; junction bases with no gene match: 0. Germline V lookup: CDR1 SNHLY, CDR2 FYNNEI. The CDR3 sequence is 11 residues long. The CDR3 spells CASQGAGELFF. CDR3 in DNA: TGTGCCAGCCAGGGGGCCGGGGAGCTGTTTTTT. Using reference TRBV2 and TRBJ2-2 for the parts outside the CDR3, the full variable domain is EPEVTQTPSHQVTQMGQEVILRCVPISNHLYFYWYRQILGQKVEFLVSFYNNEISEKSEIFDDQFSVERPDGSNFTLKIRSTKLEDSAMYFCASQGAGELFFGEGSRLTVL.

The gene calls are TRBV7-8 and TRBJ1-3; 10 positions match TRBD1. The CDR3 has 15 amino acids. J lost 4 bases, V lost 5 bases, and 5 bases had no gene match. The germline V gene encodes CDR1 SGHVS and CDR2 FQNEAQ. CDR3 residues: CASSPDRGPGNTIYF. The CDR3 DNA is TGTGCCAGCAGCCCTGACAGGGGGCCAGGAAACACCATATATTTT.

This clonotype came up many times. The chain joins TRBV12-3 or TRBV12-4 to TRBJ2-3; D ambiguous. V was clipped by 4 bases and J by 1 base, with 15 bases between them. CDR3 length: 16 residues. This chain's CDR3 is CASSSTDLEGTDTQYF. The CDR3 nucleotides read TGTGCCAGCAGTTCGACCGACCTAGAGGGCACAGATACGCAGTATTTT.

A few counts support this clonotype. This is likely a read error, given that the CDR3 carries no conserved phenylalanine or tryptophan at its end. This chain joins TRBV7-2 and TRBJ1-2; D perhaps matches TRBD1 (6 bases). The V and J ends lost 5 bases and 1 base respectively, with 14 bases between them. In germline, CDR1 is SGHTA, CDR2 FQGNSA. The CDR3 contains 15 residues. CDR3 protein: CASSLSRGRNYGYTS. CDR3 sequence (DNA): TGTGCCAGCAGCCTATCCAGGGGCCGTAACTATGGCTACACCTCC.

This clonotype was found many times. This chain joins TRBV27 and TRBJ1-4; no definite D call. The V gene lost 6 bases and the J gene lost 0 bases, with 8 bases spanning the gap. This CDR3 has 14 residues. Germline V gene data show CDR1 as MNHEY and CDR2 as SMNVEV (reference sequence). The CDR3 nucleotides read TGTGCCAGCAGCCTAATTGCAACTAATGAAAAACTGTTTTTT. This codes for CASSLIATNEKLFF.

This clonotype was recorded at least ten times. The chain employs TRBV7-2 and TRBJ2-5; 9 bases are a match to TRBD2. This CDR3 region has 16 residues. CDR1 SGHTA and CDR2 FQGNSA come from the germline V gene. J lost 0 bases, V lost 1 base, and 3 bases had no gene match. The CDR3 bases are TGTGCCAGCAGCTTAGGTTCTAGCGGGAACCAAGAGACCCAGTACTTC. This codes for CASSLGSSGNQETQYF.

There are a few counts of this clonotype. The V call is TRBV20-1, the J call TRBJ2-2, with D possibly being TRBD2 (5 bases). Trimming took off 0 bases at V and 3 bases at J, with 8 bases between the two ends. Germline V gene sequence: CDR1 DFQATT, CDR2 SNEGSKA (reference sequence). The CDR3 contains 14 residues. The CDR3 region has the DNA TGCAGTGCTAGAGATATCGGGGACACCGGGGAGCTGTTTTTT. The encoded protein is CSARDIGDTGELFF.

This clonotype was counted a few times. The genes are TRBV20-1 and TRBJ2-1; D perhaps matches TRBD1 (6 bases). The CDR3 is 14 residues long. V lost 6 bases, J lost 8 bases, and 20 bases lay in between. Looked up from germline, CDR1 is DFQATT and CDR2 is SNEGSKA (reference sequence). In nucleotides, the CDR3 is TGCAGTGCCACAGGGATTGATCAGGGCGATGAGCAGTTCTTC. Amino acids: CSATGIDQGDEQFF.

This clonotype was picked up many times. The V call is TRBV28, the J call TRBJ2-5; 8 bases map to TRBD1. V dropped 1 base and J dropped 2; count of bases not matched to a gene: 6. The CDR3 covers 16 residues. Germline-derived CDR1 and CDR2 are MDHEN and SYDVKM. DNA for the CDR3: TGTGCCAGCAGTTTATCCGGACAGGGAGGACAAGAGACCCAGTACTTC. Translated, it gives CASSLSGQGGQETQYF.

The V gene is TRBV24-1, the J gene TRBJ2-3; possibly TRBD2 for D (5 bases). This CDR3 comprises 13 residues. V was trimmed by 7 bases and J by 4 bases, leaving 11 bases between them. The germline V gene has CDR1 KGHDR and CDR2 SFDVKD. The CDR3 DNA reads TGTGCCACCAGCAGCGGTTTCCCAGATACGCAGTATTTT. The encoded protein is CATSSGFPDTQYF.

This chain joins TRBV10-3 and TRBJ2-3; D uncertain. Germline V CDR1 and CDR2: ENHRY, SYGVKD. The CDR3 loop spans 13 amino acids. Trimming cost V 0 bases and J 2 bases, with 3 bases left between them. CDR3 sequence: CAISESDTDTQYF. For the CDR3, the DNA is TGTGCCATCAGTGAGTCTGACACAGATACGCAGTATTTT.

This clonotype was seen more than once but under ten times. V gene TRBV20-1 combines with J gene TRBJ2-1, with TRBD2 identical over 9 bases. This CDR3 region has 13 residues. From germline, CDR1 is DFQATT and CDR2 SNEGSKA (reference sequence). V gave up 1 base and J gave up 9 bases; unmatched junction bases: 4. The CDR3 loop reads CSARGRREGEQFF. The DNA of the CDR3 is TGCAGTGCTAGAGGTCGGCGGGAGGGTGAGCAGTTCTTC.